This TCR beta chain was identified in a study of a mutant IDH1 vaccine in newly diagnosed glioma. Study details: Patients' prior therapy spanned radiotherapy, temozolomide, or both; most underwent both. Study-level points and caveats: There seemed to be no relation between pseudoprogression and changes in top peripheral T cell clonotypes.

As to time point: baseline, week 1 (first vaccination visit). The treatment is: pre-vaccination baseline after standard-of-care therapy. New IDH1-mutant, ATRX-lost WHO grade 3 or 4 astrocytomas occurred in donors. Worth noting for this clone: Antigen: not known.

CDR1 and CDR2 from the germline V gene are SGHTA and FQGTGA. Germline trimming cut 9 bases from V and 5 bases from J; bases unmatched to any gene: 8. The CDR3 runs to 13 residues. Here immunoSEQ multiplex PCR was the method, and the copy in TCRdb shows in-frame clones only, minus some. The table includes 85,000 to 100,000 clones, just under 80% detected once. The chain has TRBV7-3 and TRBJ2-7, with 9 nucleotides matching TRBD1. The sample was PBMCs, taken from a glioma patient treated with radiotherapy, temozolomide or both. The receptor comes from a man in his forties with glioma. CDR3 sequence: CASSEGQGHEQYF. In DNA form, the CDR3 reads TGTGCCAGTAGCGAGGGACAGGGCCACGAGCAGTACTTC.